This TCR beta chain is from a study of T cell responses to AZD1222 COVID-19 vaccine. Study as a whole: Second-dose recipients at about 4 or about 12 weeks were treated as one pooled group.

The CDR3 is 14 residues long. CDR1 and CDR2 from the germline V gene are LGHDT and YNNKEL (reference sequence). The V end lost 0 bases, the J end lost 14 bases, and 14 bases lay between the germline ends. TCRdb keeps only in-frame clones here, not all; method: immunoSEQ multiplex PCR. The top ten clones hold more than 6.5% of a sample with 95,000 to 150,000 clones, 65% to 90% of them seen once. In regard to this clone: Antigen specificity is unknown.

The study, taken as a whole, reports: Spike as a whole was targeted by vaccine-associated CD4 TCRs, dominant at 160-218 and 743-854. Elevations in Spike-specific TCR breadth and depth followed administration of two AZD1222 doses. Females made up more of the donors, who were largely white British, and clonal diversity may have come out too low.

The genes are TRBV3-1 (or the pseudogene TRBV3-2) and TRBJ1-6; D is uncertain. The sequencing used peripheral blood, collected on day 0 of AZD1222 vaccination. The TCR sequence derives from an adult in good health. In DNA, the CDR3 is TGTGCCAGCAGCCAAGAGATCGGGAAATTCACCCTCCACTTT. Residues: CASSQEIGKFTLHF.